What follows is one T cell receptor beta chain and its context. Its antigen is undetermined. The sample is drawn from a study of cytomegalovirus exposure and HLA in healthy donors. Points from the study as a whole: A few CMV-associated chains proved CMV antigen-specific in vitro. Later work found that TCR association rates differed between HLA loci; DRB1 had the most and HLA-C the fewest.

Looked up from germline, CDR1 is SGHAT and CDR2 is FQNNGV. Deletions cut 0 bases from V and 3 bases from J, with 18 bases between. The CDR3 length is 19 residues. 60 Vbeta and 13 Jbeta primers were used in PCR. Repertoires were generated with immunoSEQ multiplex PCR, while TCRdb's copy carries only in-frame clones and drops some. The data show around 200,000 clones, just over 75% seen once. The sequencing sample was made of PBMCs. The receptor's source is a woman between 25 and 40 years old in good health and CMV-seropositive. The genes are TRBV11-2 and TRBJ2-6; tentatively, D is TRBD1 (6 bases). CDR3 protein: CASSLERRRWGRGANVLTF. In DNA form, the CDR3 reads TGTGCCAGCAGCTTAGAACGACGTCGGTGGGGGCGTGGGGCCAACGTCCTGACTTTC.